Sequencing of this T cell receptor beta chain was carried out in a study of patients and donors after allogeneic stem cell transplantation. TCRdb processed the RT-PCR reads anew with MiXCR; each CDR3 protein has one entry. The data show about 960,000 distinct CDR3 sequences, more than 15% seen once. This TCR was recovered from a human donor who was either an allogeneic HSCT recipient or a stem cell or donor lymphocyte infusion donor (not recorded which). It is not recorded whose cells these are; they may come from a transplant donor. Material: blood, either unsorted or a sorted T cell fraction (not recorded which).

In DNA, the CDR3 is TGTGCCAGCAGCTACACAGGGTTTGTTCCGCAGTATTTT. As protein: CASSYTGFVPQYF. The genes are TRBV7-3 and TRBJ2-3; a possible D gene is TRBD1 (6 bases). V was shortened by 4 bases and J by 10 bases, with 15 bases between the two germline ends. CDR1 and CDR2 from the germline V gene are SGHTA and FQGTGA. The CDR3 covers 13 residues.